This T cell receptor (beta chain) comes out of a study of blood T cell repertoires in COVID-19. Overall study context: Both acute and convalescent COVID-19 samples were obtained from the United States, Italy and Spain.

The CDR3 loop spans 15 amino acids. Germline assignment: CDR1 MRHNA and CDR2 SNTAGT. V lost 6 bases, J lost 4 bases, and 18 bases lay in between. How the authors handled the data: Researchers report that nucleated cell counts were estimated from reference gene primer amplification. The protocol was immunoSEQ multiplex PCR, while the TCRdb copy is restricted to in-frame clones and leaves out a portion. Clone size and the V and J calls come from that table; the DNA yielded D and trimming. The sample records 150,000 to 200,000 clones, approximately 83% being singletons. The TCR originated in a woman of 80 years or more with acute or convalescent COVID-19. Source material: peripheral blood. The V and J genes are TRBV6-4 and TRBJ1-2; tentative D call: TRBD1 (5 bases). CDR3 in amino acids: CASSRRRVSIYGYTF. The CDR3, as DNA: TGTGCCAGCAGCCGCCGCAGGGTGAGTATCTATGGCTACACCTTC.